What follows are 23 T cell receptor beta chains derived from one specimen sequenced in a study of T cell repertoires in cytomegalovirus infection. Using its own MiXCR run on the reads, TCRdb lists one record per CDR3 protein. The sample lists approximately 630,000 distinct CDR3 sequences, 20% to 25% occurring once. Sequenced: CD8+ T cells from PBMCs. The receptor source for this set is a human donor in good health (CMV status not recorded). Some clones in this sample may be carry-over from other donors' samples.

Only a few counts were recorded for this clonotype. This sequence joins TRBV18 and TRBJ1-1; a possible D gene is TRBD1 (5 bases). V gave up 3 bases and J gave up 3 bases, with 17 bases separating them. CDR3 length equals 16 residues. The germline CDR1 and CDR2 sequences are KGHSH and LQKENI. This CDR3 reads CASSPRAGLLDTEAFF. The DNA for the CDR3 is TGTGCCAGCTCACCCCGGGCAGGGCTACTGGACACTGAAGCTTTCTTT.

The chain links TRBV5-1 to TRBJ1-1; 8 nucleotides align to TRBD1. Germline V CDR1 and CDR2: SGHRS, YFSETQ. With 6 bases clipped from V and 4 bases from J, the junction kept 5 bases outside the gene matches. This CDR3 region has 13 residues. In DNA form, the CDR3 reads TGCGCCAGCAATACAGGGGGATCCACTGAAGCTTTCTTT. This gives the protein CASNTGGSTEAFF.

This clonotype was recorded at least ten times. V gene TRBV12-3 or TRBV12-4 combines with J gene TRBJ1-5; no clear D. Trimming removed 5 bases from V and 4 bases from J, with 12 bases in between. The CDR3 contains 14 residues. The CDR3 reads CASSPHPLNQPQHF. CDR3 bases: TGTGCCAGCAGTCCCCACCCTTTGAATCAGCCCCAGCATTTT.

This clonotype was detected a few times. The chain recombines TRBV20-1 with TRBJ2-3; D unclear. There are 13 residues in the CDR3. Per the germline V gene, CDR1 is DFQATT and CDR2 is SNEGSKA (reference sequence). V lost 0 bases, J lost 3 bases, and 7 bases lay in between. The CDR3 is CSARDFRTDTQYF. The CDR3 bases are TGCAGTGCTAGAGATTTTCGGACAGATACGCAGTATTTT.

This clonotype was seen ten or more times. The rearrangement links TRBV6-2 or TRBV6-3 to TRBJ2-1; TRBD2 matches at 8 bases. With V trimmed by 2 bases and J by 0 bases, 12 bases remained unmatched. The CDR3 extends over 19 amino acids. Germline V lookup: CDR1 MNHEY, CDR2 SVGEGT. CDR3 region: CASSYSPGTSSGSYNEQFF. CDR3 sequence (DNA): TGTGCCAGCAGTTACAGCCCCGGGACTAGTTCGGGCTCCTACAATGAGCAGTTCTTC.

There are many counts of this clonotype. The chain carries TRBV7-9 and TRBJ2-2; no definite D call. Germline lookup yields CDR1 SEHNR and CDR2 FQNEAQ (reference sequence). Trimming removed 5 bases at V and 1 base at J, with 2 bases between. The CDR3 contains 12 residues. In DNA, the CDR3 is TGTGCCAGCAGCCGGAACACCGGGGAGCTGTTTTTT. This translates into CASSRNTGELFF.

In its sample, this clonotype was seen many times. The V call is TRBV7-2, the J call TRBJ2-3; 8 bases line up with TRBD2. With V trimmed by 2 bases and J by 6 bases, 4 bases remained unmatched. The CDR3 length is 14 residues. Per germline, CDR1 SGHTA and CDR2 FQGNSA. The CDR3 is CASSLLVAGDTQYF. The CDR3 region has the DNA TGTGCCAGCAGCTTACTGGTAGCGGGGGATACGCAGTATTTT. The entire variable domain, with the rest obtained from reference TRBV7-2 and TRBJ2-3, is as follows: GAGVSQSPSNKVTEKGKDVELRCDPISGHTALYWYRQSLGQGLEFLIYFQGNSAPDKSGLPSDRFSAERTGGSVSTLTIQRTQQEDSAVYLCASSLLVAGDTQYFGPGTRLTVL.

This clonotype has more than one count but fewer than ten. J is TRBJ1-2 and V is TRBV7-9; 7 bases agree with TRBD1. V shed 11 bases, J shed 2 bases, and the junction held 11 bases outside the gene matches. This CDR3 has 14 residues. Germline V CDR1 and CDR2: SEHNR, FQNEAQ (reference sequence). Here the CDR3 reads CAQLGGGGNYGYTF. Here the CDR3 DNA reads TGTGCCCAGTTAGGAGGAGGGGGCAACTATGGCTACACCTTC.

This clonotype was seen at least ten times. The gene calls are TRBV7-2 and TRBJ2-5; 7 nucleotides line up with TRBD1. Per germline, CDR1 SGHTA and CDR2 FQGNSA. V lost 4 bases to trimming and J lost 4 bases; unmatched junction nucleotides: 18. This CDR3 spans 18 amino acids. CDR3 amino acids: CASSSPRPGTDSRETQYF. In DNA, the CDR3 is TGTGCCAGCAGCTCCCCCCGTCCCGGGACAGATAGCCGAGAGACCCAGTACTTC.

V gene TRBV20-1 combines with J gene TRBJ2-2; possible D gene TRBD1, 6 bases. Germline CDR1 and CDR2: DFQATT and SNEGSKA (reference sequence). The V end lost 6 bases, the J end lost 12 bases, and 14 bases lay between the germline ends. The CDR3 has 11 residues. The CDR3 sequence is CSALGGGKLFF. As DNA, the CDR3 is TGCAGTGCGTTAGGGGGTGGTAAGCTGTTTTTT.

The rearrangement links TRBV11-2 to TRBJ2-3, with 13 bases lining up with TRBD2. Germline V gene sequence: CDR1 SGHAT, CDR2 FQNNGV. The CDR3 extends over 17 amino acids. V was clipped by 6 bases and J by 2 bases; unmatched bases: 8. The CDR3 spells CASSFGTSGILTDTQYF. The CDR3 DNA sequence: TGTGCCAGCAGTTTCGGGACTAGCGGGATCCTCACAGATACGCAGTATTTT.

The rearrangement uses TRBV7-9 and TRBJ2-1; D ambiguous. Germline CDR1 is SEHNR and CDR2 is FQNEAQ (reference sequence). This CDR3 comprises 16 residues. V was trimmed by 5 bases and J by 4 bases, leaving 18 bases between them. CDR3 sequence (DNA): TGTGCCAGCAGCCTAAAGTGGGCTTCGGCTTACAATGAGCAGTTCTTC. Translation: CASSLKWASAYNEQFF.

This clonotype was detected a few times. V and J are TRBV20-1 and TRBJ2-5; D may be TRBD1 (5 bases). Trimming shortened V by 0 bases and J by 0 bases, and 14 bases separated the two germline ends. Germline-derived CDR1 and CDR2 are DFQATT and SNEGSKA (reference sequence). This CDR3 has 16 amino acids. The CDR3 DNA reads TGCAGTGCTAGAGATTCCCCGGACACTTACCAAGAGACCCAGTACTTC. Protein product: CSARDSPDTYQETQYF.

This chain links TRBV9 with TRBJ2-5, with unresolved D. V was pared by 7 bases and J by 4 bases, with 17 bases between. The germline gives CDR1 SGDLS, CDR2 YYNGEE. The CDR3 extends over 14 amino acids. CDR3 loop: CASSAGSGIETQYF. The DNA of the CDR3 is TGTGCCAGCTCCGCCGGCTCGGGTATAGAGACCCAGTACTTC.

The chain has TRBV7-6 and TRBJ2-1, with 13 bases fitting TRBD2. V shed 1 base, J shed 10 bases, and the junction held 10 bases outside the gene matches. Germline V gene sequence: CDR1 SGHVS, CDR2 FNYEAQ. The length of the CDR3 is 17 residues. CDR3 in amino acids: CASSLGTSGGAAREQFF. CDR3 DNA sequence: TGTGCCAGCAGCTTAGGAACTAGCGGGGGGGCCGCAAGAGAGCAGTTCTTC.

The sample holds one count of this clonotype. Since a much larger clone is just one base distant, this may be a read error. The chain carries TRBV7-8 and TRBJ2-5; tentative D call: TRBD2 (5 bases). CDR1 and CDR2 (germline): SGHVS, FQNEAQ. The CDR3 is 16 amino acids. Written as DNA, the CDR3 is TGTACCAGCAGCTATAAGCTCCCCGGGAATCAAGAGACCCAGTACTTC. It codes for CTSSYKLPGNQETQYF.

The gene calls are TRBV28 and TRBJ1-4, with D possibly TRBD1 on 5 matching bases. Germline V lookup: CDR1 MDHEN, CDR2 SYDVKM. The CDR3 is 16 residues long. Trimming left V 5 bases short and J 2 bases short, with 15 bases between. CDR3 region: CASSPPERDTNEKLFF. CDR3 bases: TGTGCCAGCAGTCCCCCGGAGAGGGACACTAATGAAAAACTGTTTTTT. Full variable domain (remainder filled in from reference TRBV28 and TRBJ1-4): DVKVTQSSRYLVKRTGEKVFLECVQDMDHENMFWYRQDPGLGLRLIYFSYDVKMKEKGDIPEGYSVSREKKERFSLILESASTNQTSMYLCASSPPERDTNEKLFFGSGTQLSVL.

The V and J genes are TRBV5-5 and TRBJ2-2, with D maybe TRBD2 (6 bases). The V end lost 5 bases, the J end lost 3 bases, and 11 bases lay between the germline ends. Germline V gives CDR1 SGHKS, CDR2 YYEKEE (reference sequence). The length of the CDR3 is 14 residues. CDR3 coding DNA: TGTGCCAGCAGTCACGGGACTTACACCGGGGAGCTGTTTTTT. Translated, it gives CASSHGTYTGELFF.

The chain has TRBV10-3 and TRBJ2-7; 8 nucleotides match TRBD1. Germline V gene data show CDR1 as ENHRY and CDR2 as SYGVKD. CDR3 length: 15 amino acids. Losses at the gene ends were 0 bases for V and 2 bases for J; bases not matched to a gene: 3. In nucleotides, the CDR3 is TGTGCCATCAGTGAGTCGACAGGGGTGGCCTACGAGCAGTACTTC. It codes for CAISESTGVAYEQYF.

The chain couples TRBV11-3 to TRBJ1-2; TRBD1 aligns across 9 bases. Germline V gives CDR1 SGHNT, CDR2 YENEEA. There are 13 residues in the CDR3. Losses at the gene ends were 5 bases for V and 3 bases for J; bases not matched to a gene: 1. CDR3 DNA: TGTGCCAGCAGCGGGACAGGGTACTATGGCTACACCTTC. Residues: CASSGTGYYGYTF.

The chain couples TRBV27 to TRBJ2-1, with TRBD1 matching over 12 bases. Germline V gene sequence: CDR1 MNHEY, CDR2 SMNVEV (reference sequence). CDR3 length: 15 residues. The ends lost 4 bases at V and 9 bases at J; junction bases unmatched: 7. The CDR3 sequence: CASSSLGQGAIEQFF. The CDR3 DNA sequence: TGTGCCAGCAGTTCTTTGGGACAGGGGGCTATTGAGCAGTTCTTC.

Comment on this clonotype: This may be a read error: a much more frequent sequence differs by one nucleotide. J is TRBJ2-5 and V is TRBV7-6, with 13 bases aligning to TRBD2. The CDR3 totals 16 residues. J lost 7 bases, V lost 5 bases, and 10 bases had no gene match. Germline CDR1 reads SGHVS; CDR2 reads FNYEAQ. The CDR3 DNA reads as TGTGCCAGCAGCCCCGGACTAGCGGGGGTTTCTTGGACCCAGTACTTC. This encodes CASSPGLAGVSWTQYF.

The rearrangement uses TRBV12-3 or TRBV12-4 and TRBJ1-2; 7 bases align to TRBD1. The CDR3 covers 17 residues. Germline trimming cut 0 bases from V and 0 bases from J; bases unmatched to any gene: 7. In DNA, the CDR3 is TGTGCCAGCAGTTTAGCGACAGGGAATGTAGCTAACTATGGCTACACCTTC. Residues: CASSLATGNVANYGYTF.